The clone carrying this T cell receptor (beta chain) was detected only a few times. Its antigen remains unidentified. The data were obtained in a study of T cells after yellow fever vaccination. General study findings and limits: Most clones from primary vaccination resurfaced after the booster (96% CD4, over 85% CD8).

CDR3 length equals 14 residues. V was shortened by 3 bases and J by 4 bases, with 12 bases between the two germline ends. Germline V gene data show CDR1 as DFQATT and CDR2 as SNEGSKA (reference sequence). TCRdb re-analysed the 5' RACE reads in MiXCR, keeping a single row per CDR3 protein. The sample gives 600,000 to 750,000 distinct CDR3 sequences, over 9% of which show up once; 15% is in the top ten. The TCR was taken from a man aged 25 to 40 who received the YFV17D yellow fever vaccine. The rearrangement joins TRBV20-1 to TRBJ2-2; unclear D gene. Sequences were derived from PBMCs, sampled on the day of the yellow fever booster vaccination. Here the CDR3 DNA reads TGCAGTGCTAGTCATTACAGTGGCACCGGGGAGCTGTTTTTT. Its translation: CSASHYSGTGELFF.